Each of the 27 T cell receptor beta chains below was sequenced from the same sample in a study of cytotoxic CD8 clonotypes in ibrutinib-treated CLL. TCRdb's table, derived via immunoSEQ multiplex PCR, lists solely in-frame clones and lacks some. The table shows tens of thousands of clones, with about nine tenths occurring only once. Sequenced material: PBMCs, taken after 12 months of ibrutinib treatment. The receptor source for this set is a human donor with chronic lymphocytic leukemia.

This chain links TRBV19 with TRBJ2-2; D ambiguous. Germline lookup yields CDR1 LNHDA and CDR2 SQIVND (reference sequence). The length of the CDR3 is 12 residues. Deletions cut 11 bases from V and 2 bases from J, with 9 bases between. The CDR3, as DNA: TGTGCCGTGGGGTACAACACCGGGGAGCTGTTTTTT. Its protein is CAVGYNTGELFF.

In DNA, the CDR3 is TGTGCCAGCAGTTACTCGGGCGGCGAATGGGCAGATACGCAGTATTTT. Translated, it gives CASSYSGGEWADTQYF. The chain carries TRBV6-6 and TRBJ2-3; the D is unclear. Trimming took off 0 bases at V and 4 bases at J, with 14 bases between the two ends. CDR1 and CDR2 from the germline V gene are MNHNY and SVGAGI (reference sequence). CDR3 size: 16 residues.

The chain has TRBV12-5 and TRBJ2-7; 11 bases match TRBD2. Germline trimming cut 3 bases from V and 1 base from J; bases unmatched to any gene: 11. The CDR3 is 18 residues long. In germline, CDR1 is LGHNT, CDR2 FRNRAP. Here the CDR3 reads CASGFGLAGEGSSYEQYF. CDR3 nucleotides: TGTGCTAGTGGTTTTGGACTAGCGGGTGAAGGGTCGTCCTACGAGCAGTACTTC.

This chain uses TRBV11-3 with TRBJ1-1; TRBD1 is a possible D gene (5 bases). Per germline, CDR1 SGHNT and CDR2 YENEEA. The CDR3 loop spans 14 amino acids. V lost 5 bases to trimming and J lost 0 bases, with 10 bases between them. This CDR3 is CASSPGRMNTEAFF. CDR3 bases: TGTGCCAGCAGCCCGGGACGGATGAACACTGAAGCTTTCTTT.

The V gene is TRBV10-1, the J gene TRBJ2-7; D unresolved. Germline CDR1 and CDR2: WNHNN and SYGVQD (reference sequence). Trimming took 6 bases from V and 7 from J, leaving 10 bases between them. The CDR3 loop spans 11 amino acids. The CDR3 region is CASSLDGEQYF. The DNA of the CDR3 is TGCGCCAGCAGCTTGGACGGGGAGCAGTACTTC.

This chain connects TRBV11-3 to TRBJ2-3; the match to TRBD1 covers 12 bases. Germline CDR1 reads SGHNT; CDR2 reads YENEEA. The CDR3 is 15 residues long. Trimming removed 3 bases from V and 4 bases from J; junction bases left unmatched: 2. CDR3 sequence reads: CASSFGTGGPDTQYF. The CDR3 region has the DNA TGTGCCAGCAGCTTCGGGACAGGGGGCCCAGATACGCAGTATTTT.

The V call is TRBV5-1, the J call TRBJ2-7, with 11 bases fitting TRBD2. The CDR3 runs 18 residues. Losses at the gene ends were 0 bases for V and 5 bases for J; bases not matched to a gene: 13. Germline-derived CDR1 and CDR2 are SGHRS and YFSETQ. CDR3 protein: CASSLVGGLTSGNHEQYF. CDR3 DNA: TGCGCCAGCAGCTTGGTAGGCGGTTTGACTAGCGGGAATCACGAGCAGTACTTC. The full variable domain, in which reference TRBV5-1 and TRBJ2-7 provide the parts outside the CDR3, is KAGVTQTPRYLIKTRGQQVTLSCSPISGHRSVSWYQQTPGQGLQFLFEYFSETQRNKGNFPGRFSGRQFSNSRSEMNVSTLELGDSALYLCASSLVGGLTSGNHEQYFGPGTRLTVT.

This sequence joins TRBV6-5 and TRBJ1-3; D gene uncertain. Trimming took 6 bases from V and 1 from J, leaving 10 bases between them. CDR1 and CDR2 (germline): MNHEY, SVGAGI. CDR3 length equals 14 residues. CDR3 sequence reads: CASSQGRSGNTIYF. For the CDR3, the DNA is TGTGCCAGCAGCCAAGGTCGATCTGGAAACACCATATATTTT.

This clone was seen just once. The gene calls are TRBV28 and TRBJ1-5, with D perhaps TRBD1 (5 bases). The CDR3 is made up of 14 amino acids. Trimming removed 8 bases at V and 6 bases at J, with 17 bases between. Germline assignment: CDR1 MDHEN and CDR2 SYDVKM. CDR3 in amino acids: CASSLGQIIQPQHF. CDR3 nucleotide sequence: TGTGCCAGCTCTCTAGGACAAATAATTCAGCCCCAGCATTTT.

The genes are TRBV5-5 and TRBJ1-2; weak D call: TRBD1 (5 bases). CDR1 is SGHKS and CDR2 is YYEKEE in the germline V gene (reference sequence). V shed 3 bases and J shed 6 bases, with 9 bases lying between them. This CDR3 spans 12 amino acids. Here the CDR3 reads CASSSGGDGYTF. CDR3 DNA sequence: TGTGCCAGCAGCTCCGGAGGGGATGGCTACACCTTC.

CDR3 sequence: CASSFYRDSTEAFF. DNA for the CDR3: TGTGCCAGCAGCTTCTACCGGGACAGCACTGAAGCTTTCTTT. This chain uses TRBV5-8 with TRBJ1-1; 7 nucleotides match TRBD1. CDR3 length: 14 amino acids. The germline CDR1 and CDR2 sequences are SGHTS and YDEGEE. Unmatched junction bases numbered 5, after V lost 2 bases and J lost 4 bases.

This chain uses TRBV30 with TRBJ2-1, with D perhaps assigned TRBD1 or TRBD2 (6 bases each). CDR3 size: 15 residues. The V gene lost 0 bases and the J gene lost 5 bases, with 14 bases spanning the gap. Germline-derived CDR1 and CDR2 are GTSNPN and SVGIG (reference sequence). The CDR3 sequence: CAWSVRGPLNNEQFF. The CDR3 DNA follows: TGTGCCTGGAGTGTACGGGGGCCTCTCAACAATGAGCAGTTCTTC. The whole variable domain, remainder taken from reference TRBV30 and TRBJ2-1, is SQTIHQWPATLVQPVGSPLSLECTVEGTSNPNLYWYRQAAGRGLQLLFYSVGIGQISSEVPQNLSASRPQDRQFILSSKKLLLSDSGFYLCAWSVRGPLNNEQFFGPGTRLTVL.

This clone was seen just once. The chain has TRBV11-3 and TRBJ2-2; D is perhaps TRBD2 (5 bases). CDR3 length: 14 residues. Between the trimmed V and J ends, which lost 3 bases and 7 bases, there was a span of 12 bases. Germline V CDR1 and CDR2: SGHNT, YENEEA. The CDR3 is CASSLGVADGELFF. CDR3 sequence (DNA): TGTGCCAGCAGCTTGGGAGTTGCGGACGGGGAGCTGTTTTTT.

The chain is built from TRBV27 and TRBJ2-6; the D call may be TRBD1 or TRBD2 (5 bases each). CDR3 length equals 15 residues. V lost 7 bases and J 1 base, leaving 11 bases between the germline ends. Looked up from germline, CDR1 is MNHEY and CDR2 is SMNVEV (reference sequence). The CDR3 DNA is TGTGCCAGCAACGCGAGGGGATCTGGGGCCAACGTCCTGACTTTC. It codes for CASNARGSGANVLTF.

The gene calls are TRBV6-5 and TRBJ2-1, with D maybe TRBD2 (5 bases). The V end lost 7 bases, the J end lost 4 bases, and 17 bases lay between the germline ends. This CDR3 is built from 15 residues. Germline lookup yields CDR1 MNHEY and CDR2 SVGAGI. The CDR3 nucleotides are TGTGCCAGCACTTCAAGTGGGAGTTGGTACAATGAGCAGTTCTTC. Translating it yields CASTSSGSWYNEQFF.

This chain joins TRBV4-2 and TRBJ1-2; D is unresolved. This CDR3 spans 15 amino acids. Trimming took 1 base from V and 3 from J, leaving 12 bases between them. Germline V gene sequence: CDR1 LGHNA, CDR2 YNFKEQ. The CDR3 loop reads CASSQVLGSDYGYTF. The CDR3 DNA is TGTGCCAGCAGCCAAGTTCTGGGATCCGACTATGGCTACACCTTC.

V is TRBV5-1 and J is TRBJ2-2; TRBD2 is a possible D gene (6 bases). The length of the CDR3 is 14 residues. Germline CDR1 reads SGHRS; CDR2 reads YFSETQ. V gave up 3 bases and J gave up 4 bases, with 10 bases separating them. CDR3 nucleotide sequence: TGCGCCAGCAGCTGGGACTTCCCCACCGGGGAGCTGTTTTTT. Protein product: CASSWDFPTGELFF.

V and J are TRBV21-1 and TRBJ2-7. TRBV21-1 is deemed a pseudogene. The CDR3 is 12 residues long. The CDR3 spells CASSKGSPEQYF. The CDR3 coding sequence is TGTGCCAGCAGCAAAGGGTCCCCTGAGCAGTACTTC.

The rearrangement uses TRBV7-2 and TRBJ2-3; 10 nucleotides match TRBD2. In germline, CDR1 is SGHTA, CDR2 FQGNSA. V lost 5 bases, J lost 2 bases, and 7 bases stayed unmatched. The CDR3 is 16 amino acids. CDR3 protein: CASSMRAGGPTDTQYF. CDR3 DNA sequence: TGTGCCAGCAGCATGCGAGCGGGAGGGCCCACAGATACGCAGTATTTT. The variable domain in full, completed from reference TRBV7-2 and TRBJ2-3, reads GAGVSQSPSNKVTEKGKDVELRCDPISGHTALYWYRQSLGQGLEFLIYFQGNSAPDKSGLPSDRFSAERTGGSVSTLTIQRTQQEDSAVYLCASSMRAGGPTDTQYFGPGTRLTVL.

The chain joins TRBV18 to TRBJ2-3, with D unresolved. The CDR3 consists of 14 residues. V was trimmed by 2 bases and J by 3 bases, leaving 9 bases between them. Looked up from germline, CDR1 is KGHSH and CDR2 is LQKENI. The CDR3 DNA reads as TGTGCCAGCTCACCAGGGTCTCCGACAGATACGCAGTATTTT. Its protein product is CASSPGSPTDTQYF.

This clone has just one count. J is TRBJ2-7 and V is TRBV6-5, with 7 bases aligning to TRBD1. The germline CDR1 and CDR2 sequences are MNHEY and SVGAGI. V gave up 7 bases and J gave up 7 bases; unmatched junction bases: 7. The CDR3 covers 12 residues. Here the CDR3 reads CASTDRVREQYF. The CDR3 DNA follows: TGTGCCAGCACCGACAGGGTAAGAGAGCAGTACTTC.

V and J are TRBV27 and TRBJ2-7; either TRBD1 or TRBD2 may supply D (5 bases each). V was pared by 6 bases and J by 2 bases, with 8 bases between. The CDR3 spans 12 residues. From germline, CDR1 is MNHEY and CDR2 SMNVEV (reference sequence). The CDR3 DNA is TGTGCCAGCAGGGGACGACCCTACGAGCAGTACTTC. Translating it yields CASRGRPYEQYF.

In nucleotides, the CDR3 is TGTGCCTGGAATTCTAGGGTTGACGCAACAGATACGCAGTATTTT. It translates to CAWNSRVDATDTQYF. The chain combines TRBV30 with TRBJ2-3; no reliable D call. V was cut by 4 bases and J by 3 bases, with 17 bases left in between. CDR1 GTSNPN and CDR2 SVGIG come from the germline V gene (reference sequence). This CDR3 region has 15 residues.

V usage is TRBV7-3 and J usage is TRBJ2-3; TRBD2 is a possible D gene (5 bases). Looked up from germline, CDR1 is SGHTA and CDR2 is FQGTGA. This CDR3 is built from 14 residues. Trimming removed 5 bases at V and 6 bases at J, with 15 bases between. DNA for the CDR3: TGTGCCAGCAGCCTGGGCGGACCGGGGGATACGCAGTATTTT. Its translation is CASSLGGPGDTQYF.

This clone showed up just once. This chain joins TRBV5-1 and TRBJ2-6; no reliable D call. The CDR3 has 14 amino acids. In germline, CDR1 is SGHRS, CDR2 YFSETQ. V was cut by 3 bases and J by 0 bases, with 4 bases left in between. CDR3 nucleotide sequence: TGCGCCAGCAGCTGGGACTCTGGGGCCAACGTCCTGACTTTC. It is translated as CASSWDSGANVLTF.

The rearrangement links TRBV19 to TRBJ2-3; D uncertain. Trimming stripped 3 bases from V and 0 bases from J, with 10 bases between. Germline V CDR1 and CDR2: LNHDA, SQIVND (reference sequence). CDR3 length: 15 residues. The CDR3 DNA reads as TGTGCCAGTAGTATGCTAGGTAGTAGCACAGATACGCAGTATTTT. Its translation: CASSMLGSSTDTQYF.

The CDR3 DNA sequence: TGTGCCAGCAGCTTAGGATGGCAAGAGACCCAGTACTTC. It codes for CASSLGWQETQYF. This chain uses TRBV5-6 with TRBJ2-5; no reliable D call. CDR3 length: 13 amino acids. Trimming pared 2 bases from V and 2 bases from J, leaving 7 bases between. Germline CDR1 reads SGHDT; CDR2 reads YYEEEE. The whole variable domain, remainder taken from reference TRBV5-6 and TRBJ2-5, is DAGVTQSPTHLIKTRGQQVTLRCSPKSGHDTVSWYQQALGQGPQFIFQYYEEEERQRGNFPDRFSGHQFPNYSSELNVNALLLGDSALYLCASSLGWQETQYFGPGTRLLVL.